The clone carrying this T cell receptor beta chain was observed a handful of times. Antigen unknown. The data were taken from a study of graft-versus-host responses after intestinal transplantation. Overall study: Every recipient had anti-thymocyte globulin induction and three to four years of tacrolimus plus steroids.

The data were produced by immunoSEQ multiplex PCR, yet TCRdb's version contains in-frame clones alone and is incomplete. The sample carries roughly 99,000 clones, roughly 86% recorded once. The CDR3 spans 14 residues. Germline V CDR1 and CDR2: SGHTA, FQGTGA. V dropped 4 bases and J dropped 0 bases, with 9 bases sitting between them. This TCR was sampled from a human donor who was the organ donor for an intestinal transplant. The chain is built from TRBV7-3 and TRBJ1-2; tentatively, D is TRBD1 (5 bases). The input for sequencing was unstimulated CD4+ T cells sorted from spleen or lymph node cells, taken before transplant. CDR3 region: CASSSGPTNYGYTF. The CDR3 bases are TGTGCCAGCAGCTCGGGACCTACTAACTATGGCTACACCTTC.